The 2 T cell receptor beta chains in this list originate from one sample, sequenced in a study of blood T cells in healthy people across ages. Sample-barcoded 5' priming and a J-beta primer mix drove a second PCR of roughly 6 to 12 cycles. TCRdb re-called the 5' RACE reads through MiXCR, storing one row per CDR3 protein. Found here are hundreds of thousands of distinct CDR3 sequences, about 53% of them singletons; the top ten hold approximately 40%. Sequenced sample: blood. The receptor set was obtained from a man aged 80 or over in good health.

This sequence joins TRBV3-1 and TRBJ2-1, with 10 bases matching TRBD2. The V gene's germline CDR1 is LGHDT and CDR2 YNNKEL (reference sequence). The CDR3 loop spans 16 amino acids. V lost 4 bases and J lost 5; bases outside the gene matches: 8. CDR3 sequence: CASSRQGAGGNNEQFF. CDR3 coding DNA: TGTGCCAGCAGCCGACAAGGAGCGGGAGGGAACAATGAGCAGTTCTTC.

This clonotype was recorded a few times. The chain links TRBV3-1 to TRBJ2-4; no clear D gene. Germline V CDR1 and CDR2: LGHDT, YNNKEL (reference sequence). V was shortened by 1 base and J by 0 bases, with 10 bases between the two germline ends. This CDR3 spans 16 amino acids. CDR3: CASSQGGAVAKNIQYF. The CDR3 DNA sequence: TGTGCCAGCAGCCAAGGAGGAGCTGTAGCCAAAAACATTCAGTACTTC. Full variable domain (outside the CDR3, taken from reference TRBV3-1 and TRBJ2-4): DTAVSQTPKYLVTQMGNDKSIKCEQNLGHDTMYWYKQDSKKFLKIMFSYNNKELIINETVPNRFSPKSPDKAHLNLHINSLELGDSAVYFCASSQGGAVAKNIQYFGAGTRLSVL.